This T cell receptor (beta chain) was sequenced during a study of control samples from healthy donors and cancer patients. Germline loops: CDR1 KGHSH, CDR2 LQKENI. The trim removed 6 bases at V and 7 bases at J, leaving 5 bases unmatched. There are 14 residues in the CDR3. This table comes from immunoSEQ multiplex PCR, and its TCRdb copy is limited to in-frame clones, with some not included. The table includes some 87,000 clones, 91% detected once. Sequenced sample: blood. The TCR originated in a man in his thirties or forties in good health. V usage is TRBV18 and J usage is TRBJ1-6; TRBD1 matches 8 bases. The CDR3 coding sequence is TGTGCCAGCTCTCCCGGGACAGGAAATTCACCCCTCCACTTT. Its protein product is CASSPGTGNSPLHF.